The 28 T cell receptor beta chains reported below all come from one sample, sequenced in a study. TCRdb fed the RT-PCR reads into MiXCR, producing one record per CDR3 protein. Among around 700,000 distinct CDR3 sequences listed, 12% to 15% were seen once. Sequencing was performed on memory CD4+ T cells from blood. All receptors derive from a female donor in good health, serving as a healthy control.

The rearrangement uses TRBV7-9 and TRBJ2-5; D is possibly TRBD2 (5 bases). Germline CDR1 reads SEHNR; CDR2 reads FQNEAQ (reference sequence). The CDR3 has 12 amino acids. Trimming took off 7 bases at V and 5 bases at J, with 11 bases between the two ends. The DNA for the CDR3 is TGTGCCAGCATCGGGGATTTGGAGACCCAGTACTTC. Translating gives CASIGDLETQYF.

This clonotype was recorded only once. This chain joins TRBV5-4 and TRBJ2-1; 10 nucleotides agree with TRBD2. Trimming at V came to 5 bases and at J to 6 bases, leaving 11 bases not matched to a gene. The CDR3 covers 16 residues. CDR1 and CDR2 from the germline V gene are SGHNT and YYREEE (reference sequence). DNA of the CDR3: TGTGCCAGCAGGGGGGGGCTAGCGGGAGATAGCAATGAGCAGTTCTTC. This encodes CASRGGLAGDSNEQFF.

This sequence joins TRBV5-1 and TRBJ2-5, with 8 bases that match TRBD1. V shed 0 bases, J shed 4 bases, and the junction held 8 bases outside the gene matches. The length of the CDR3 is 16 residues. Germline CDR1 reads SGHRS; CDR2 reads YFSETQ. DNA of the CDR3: TGCGCCAGCAGCTTGGGTGGACAGGGTTTTCGAGAGACCCAGTACTTC. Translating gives CASSLGGQGFRETQYF.

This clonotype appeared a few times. The CDR3: CASSRTGEEKLFF. The CDR3 nucleotides read TGTGCCAGCAGCCGGACAGGGGAGGAAAAACTGTTTTTT. This sequence joins TRBV4-2 and TRBJ1-4, with TRBD1 matching 9 bases. This CDR3 is 13 amino acids long. Germline CDR1 is LGHNA and CDR2 is YNFKEQ. J was trimmed by 8 bases and V by 4 bases; bases with no gene match: 2.

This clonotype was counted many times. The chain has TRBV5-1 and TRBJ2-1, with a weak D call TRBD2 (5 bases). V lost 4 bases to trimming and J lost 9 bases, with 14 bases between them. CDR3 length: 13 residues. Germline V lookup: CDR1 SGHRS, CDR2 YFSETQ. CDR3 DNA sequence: TGCGCCAGCAGCCCGGTACTAGATTCTGAGCAGTTCTTC. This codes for CASSPVLDSEQFF.

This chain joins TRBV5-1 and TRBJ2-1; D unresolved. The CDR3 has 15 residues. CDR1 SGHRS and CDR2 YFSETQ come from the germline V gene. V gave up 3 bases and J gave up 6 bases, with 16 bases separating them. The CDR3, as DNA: TGCGCCAGCAGCTCCATGCCTGCCTCTGCCAATGAGCAGTTCTTC. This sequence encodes CASSSMPASANEQFF.

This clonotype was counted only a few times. This CDR3 is CASAGETTDTQYF. For the CDR3, the DNA is TGTGCTAGTGCGGGGGAAACCACAGATACGCAGTATTTT. The genes are TRBV12-5 and TRBJ2-3; D might be TRBD2 (6 bases). CDR1 LGHNT and CDR2 FRNRAP come from the germline V gene. The CDR3 sequence is 13 residues long. Trimming cost V 7 bases and J 2 bases, with 10 bases left between them. The variable domain in full, completed from reference TRBV12-5 and TRBJ2-3, reads DARVTQTPRHKVTEMGQEVTMRCQPILGHNTVFWYRQTMMQGLELLAYFRNRAPLDDSGMPKDRFSAEMPDATLATLKIQPSEPRDSAVYFCASAGETTDTQYFGPGTRLTVL.

CDR3 residues: CASSFILRRATLDNEQFF. The CDR3 bases are TGTGCCAGCAGCTTCATTTTAAGGCGAGCTACCCTCGACAATGAGCAGTTCTTC. The chain couples TRBV7-2 to TRBJ2-1; no definite D call. V lost 3 bases to trimming and J lost 5 bases, with 23 bases between them. Germline V lookup: CDR1 SGHTA, CDR2 FQGNSA. The CDR3 extends over 18 amino acids.

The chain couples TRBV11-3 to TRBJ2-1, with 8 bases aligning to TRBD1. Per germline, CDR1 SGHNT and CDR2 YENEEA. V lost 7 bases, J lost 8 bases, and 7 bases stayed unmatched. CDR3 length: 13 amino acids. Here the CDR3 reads CASNSRGHDEQFF. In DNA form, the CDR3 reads TGTGCCAGCAACAGCAGGGGGCATGATGAGCAGTTCTTC.

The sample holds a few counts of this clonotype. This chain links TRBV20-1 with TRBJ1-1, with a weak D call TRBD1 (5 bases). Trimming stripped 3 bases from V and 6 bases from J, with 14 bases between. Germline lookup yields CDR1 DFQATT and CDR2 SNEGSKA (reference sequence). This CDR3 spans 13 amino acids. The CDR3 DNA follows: TGCAGTGCTAGGGTCGGGGGAATTCCTGAAGCTTTCTTT. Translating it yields CSARVGGIPEAFF.

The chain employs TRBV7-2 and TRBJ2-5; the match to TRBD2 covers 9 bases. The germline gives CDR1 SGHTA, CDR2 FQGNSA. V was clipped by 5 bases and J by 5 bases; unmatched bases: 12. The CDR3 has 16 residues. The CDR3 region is CASSLGGSGSFETQYF. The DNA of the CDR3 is TGTGCCAGCAGCCTAGGCGGTAGCGGGAGTTTCGAGACCCAGTACTTC. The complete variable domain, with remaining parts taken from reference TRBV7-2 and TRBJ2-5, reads GAGVSQSPSNKVTEKGKDVELRCDPISGHTALYWYRQSLGQGLEFLIYFQGNSAPDKSGLPSDRFSAERTGGSVSTLTIQRTQQEDSAVYLCASSLGGSGSFETQYFGPGTRLLVL.

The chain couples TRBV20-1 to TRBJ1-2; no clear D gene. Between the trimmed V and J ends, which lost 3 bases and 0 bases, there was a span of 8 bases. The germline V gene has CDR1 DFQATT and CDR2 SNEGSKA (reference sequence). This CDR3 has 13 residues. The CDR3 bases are TGCAGTGCTAGCCACGGGACTAACTATGGCTACACCTTC. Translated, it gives CSASHGTNYGYTF.

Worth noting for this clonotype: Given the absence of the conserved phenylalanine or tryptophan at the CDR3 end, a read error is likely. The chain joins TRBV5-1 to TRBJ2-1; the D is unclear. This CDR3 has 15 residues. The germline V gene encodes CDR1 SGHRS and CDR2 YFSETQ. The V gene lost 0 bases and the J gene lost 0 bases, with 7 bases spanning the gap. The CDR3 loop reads CASSLGTSSYNEQFL. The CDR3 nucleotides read TGCGCCAGCAGCTTGGGAACGAGCTCCTACAATGAGCAGTTCTTA.

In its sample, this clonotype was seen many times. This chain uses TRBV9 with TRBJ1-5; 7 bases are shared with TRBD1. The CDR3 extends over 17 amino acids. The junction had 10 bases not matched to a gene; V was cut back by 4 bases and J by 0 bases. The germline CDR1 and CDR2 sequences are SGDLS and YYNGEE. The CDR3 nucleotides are TGTGCCAGCAGCCCCGGCACAGGGGCAAATAGCAATCAGCCCCAGCATTTT. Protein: CASSPGTGANSNQPQHF. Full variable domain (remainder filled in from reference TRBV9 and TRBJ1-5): DSGVTQTPKHLITATGQRVTLRCSPRSGDLSVYWYQQSLDQGLQFLIQYYNGEERAKGNILERFSAQQFPDLHSELNLSSLELGDSALYFCASSPGTGANSNQPQHFGDGTRLSIL.

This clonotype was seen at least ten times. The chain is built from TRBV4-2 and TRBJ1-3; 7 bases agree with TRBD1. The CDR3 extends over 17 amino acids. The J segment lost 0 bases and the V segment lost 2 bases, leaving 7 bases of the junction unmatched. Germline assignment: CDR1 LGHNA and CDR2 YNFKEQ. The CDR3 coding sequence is TGTGCCAGCAGCCAACCCATGGACAGGACCTCTGGAAACACCATATATTTT. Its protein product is CASSQPMDRTSGNTIYF.

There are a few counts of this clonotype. CDR3 sequence reads: CASSQQTRNTEAFF. The DNA of the CDR3 is TGTGCCAGCAGCCAACAAACCCGGAACACTGAAGCTTTCTTT. This chain links TRBV5-5 with TRBJ1-1; D gene ambiguous. The CDR3 spans 14 residues. Germline values: CDR1 SGHKS, CDR2 YYEKEE (reference sequence). With 4 bases removed from V and 1 base from J, the gap between germline ends came to 11 bases.

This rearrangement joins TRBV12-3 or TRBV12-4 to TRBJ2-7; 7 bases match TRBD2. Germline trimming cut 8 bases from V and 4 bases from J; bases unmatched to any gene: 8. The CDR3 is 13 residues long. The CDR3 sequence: CASSPSGMYEQYF. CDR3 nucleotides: TGTGCCAGCTCACCAAGCGGGATGTACGAGCAGTACTTC.

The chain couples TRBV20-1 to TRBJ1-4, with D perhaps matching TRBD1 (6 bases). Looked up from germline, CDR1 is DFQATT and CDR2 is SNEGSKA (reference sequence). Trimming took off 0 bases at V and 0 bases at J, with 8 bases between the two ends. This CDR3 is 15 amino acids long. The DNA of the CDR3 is TGCAGTGCTAGAGATTACAGGGCAACTAATGAAAAACTGTTTTTT. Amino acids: CSARDYRATNEKLFF.

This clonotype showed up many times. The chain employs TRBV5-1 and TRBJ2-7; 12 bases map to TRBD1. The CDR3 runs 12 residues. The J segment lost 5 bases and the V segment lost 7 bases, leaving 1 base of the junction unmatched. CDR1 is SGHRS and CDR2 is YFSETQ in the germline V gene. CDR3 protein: CASGTGGNEQYF. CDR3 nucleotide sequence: TGCGCCAGCGGGACAGGGGGCAACGAGCAGTACTTC.

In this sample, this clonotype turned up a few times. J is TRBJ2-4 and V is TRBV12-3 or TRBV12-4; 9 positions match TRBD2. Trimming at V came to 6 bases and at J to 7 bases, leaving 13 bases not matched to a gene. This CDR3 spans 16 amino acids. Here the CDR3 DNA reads TGTGCCAGCAGCCCTAATAGCGGGAGAGGGGCTAACATTCAGTACTTC. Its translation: CASSPNSGRGANIQYF.

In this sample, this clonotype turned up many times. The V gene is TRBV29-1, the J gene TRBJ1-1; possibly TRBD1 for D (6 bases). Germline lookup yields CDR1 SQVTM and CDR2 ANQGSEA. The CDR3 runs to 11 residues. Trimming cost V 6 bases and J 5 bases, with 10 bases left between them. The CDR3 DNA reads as TGCAGCGTACGTAGGGGGACTGAAGCTTTCTTT. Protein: CSVRRGTEAFF. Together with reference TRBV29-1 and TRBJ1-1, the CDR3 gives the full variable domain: SAVISQKPSRDICQRGTSLTIQCQVDSQVTMMFWYRQQPGQSLTLIATANQGSEATYESGFVIDKFPISRPNLTFSTLTVSNMSPEDSSIYLCSVRRGTEAFFGQGTRLTVV.

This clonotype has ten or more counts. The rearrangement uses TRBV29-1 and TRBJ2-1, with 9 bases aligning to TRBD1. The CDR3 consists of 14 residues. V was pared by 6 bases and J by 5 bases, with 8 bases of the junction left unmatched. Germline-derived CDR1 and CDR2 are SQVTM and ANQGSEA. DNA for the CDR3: TGCAGCGTCCGAACGGGACAGGGCCACAATGAGCAGTTCTTC. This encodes CSVRTGQGHNEQFF.

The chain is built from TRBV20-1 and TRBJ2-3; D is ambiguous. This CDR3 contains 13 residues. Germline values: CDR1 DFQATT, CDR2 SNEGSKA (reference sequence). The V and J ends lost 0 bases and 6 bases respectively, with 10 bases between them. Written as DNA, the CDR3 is TGCAGTGCTAGAGAGGGATACTGGGATACGCAGTATTTT. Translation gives CSAREGYWDTQYF.

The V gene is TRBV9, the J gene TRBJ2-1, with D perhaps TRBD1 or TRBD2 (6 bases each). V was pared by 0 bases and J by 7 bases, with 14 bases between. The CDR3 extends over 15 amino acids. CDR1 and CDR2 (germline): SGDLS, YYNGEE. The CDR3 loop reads CASSVVGGAWNEQFF. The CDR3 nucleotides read TGTGCCAGCAGCGTAGTGGGGGGCGCTTGGAATGAGCAGTTCTTC.

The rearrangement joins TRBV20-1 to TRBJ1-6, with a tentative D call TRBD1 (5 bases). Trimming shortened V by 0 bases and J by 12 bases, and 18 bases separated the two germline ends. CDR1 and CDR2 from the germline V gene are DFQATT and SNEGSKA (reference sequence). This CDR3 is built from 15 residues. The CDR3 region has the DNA TGCAGTGCTAGAGACGACAGCCGGGACGCCTTACCCCTCCACTTT. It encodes CSARDDSRDALPLHF.

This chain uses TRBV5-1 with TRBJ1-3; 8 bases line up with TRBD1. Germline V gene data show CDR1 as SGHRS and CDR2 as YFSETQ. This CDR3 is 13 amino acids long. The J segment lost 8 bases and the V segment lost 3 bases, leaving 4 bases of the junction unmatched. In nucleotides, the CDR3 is TGCGCCAGCAGCTGGACAGGGAGCGACACCATATATTTT. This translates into CASSWTGSDTIYF.

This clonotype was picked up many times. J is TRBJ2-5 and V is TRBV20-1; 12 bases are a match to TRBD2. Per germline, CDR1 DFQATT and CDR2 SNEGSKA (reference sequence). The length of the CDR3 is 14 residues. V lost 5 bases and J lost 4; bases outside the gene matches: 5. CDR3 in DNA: TGCAGTGCTCAACCGGGACTAGCGGGAGAGACCCAGTACTTC. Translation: CSAQPGLAGETQYF.

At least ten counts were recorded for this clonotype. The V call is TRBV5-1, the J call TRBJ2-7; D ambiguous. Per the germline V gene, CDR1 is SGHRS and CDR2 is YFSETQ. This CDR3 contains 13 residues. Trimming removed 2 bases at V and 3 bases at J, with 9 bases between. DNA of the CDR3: TGCGCCAGCAGCTTCTCACAGATCTACGAGCAGTACTTC. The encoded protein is CASSFSQIYEQYF. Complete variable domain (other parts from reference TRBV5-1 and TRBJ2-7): KAGVTQTPRYLIKTRGQQVTLSCSPISGHRSVSWYQQTPGQGLQFLFEYFSETQRNKGNFPGRFSGRQFSNSRSEMNVSTLELGDSALYLCASSFSQIYEQYFGPGTRLTVT.